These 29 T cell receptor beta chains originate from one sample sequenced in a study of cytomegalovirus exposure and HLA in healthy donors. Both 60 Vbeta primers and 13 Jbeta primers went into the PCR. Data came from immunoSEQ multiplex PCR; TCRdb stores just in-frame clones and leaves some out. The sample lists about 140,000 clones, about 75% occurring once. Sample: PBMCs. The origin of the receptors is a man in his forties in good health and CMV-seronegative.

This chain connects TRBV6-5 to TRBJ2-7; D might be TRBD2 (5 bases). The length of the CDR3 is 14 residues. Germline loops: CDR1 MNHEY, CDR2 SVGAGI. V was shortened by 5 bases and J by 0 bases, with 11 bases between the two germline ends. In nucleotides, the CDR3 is TGTGCCAGCAGTCGCTCCCGGGACTCCTACGAGCAGTACTTC. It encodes CASSRSRDSYEQYF.

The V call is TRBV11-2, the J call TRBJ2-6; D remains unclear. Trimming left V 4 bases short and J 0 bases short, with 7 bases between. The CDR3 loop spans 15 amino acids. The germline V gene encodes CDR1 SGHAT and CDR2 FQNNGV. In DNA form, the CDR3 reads TGTGCCAGCAGCTCCAGGTTCTCTGGGGCCAACGTCCTGACTTTC. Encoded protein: CASSSRFSGANVLTF.

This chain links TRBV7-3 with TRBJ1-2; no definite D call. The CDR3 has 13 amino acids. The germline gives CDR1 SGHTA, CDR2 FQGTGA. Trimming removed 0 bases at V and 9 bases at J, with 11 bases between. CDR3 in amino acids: CASSLTGGDRYTF. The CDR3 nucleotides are TGTGCCAGCAGCTTAACGGGAGGAGATCGCTACACCTTC.

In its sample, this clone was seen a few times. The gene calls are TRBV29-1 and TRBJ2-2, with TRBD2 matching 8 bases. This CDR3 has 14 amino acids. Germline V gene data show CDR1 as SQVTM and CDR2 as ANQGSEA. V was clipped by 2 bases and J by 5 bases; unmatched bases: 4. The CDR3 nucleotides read TGCAGCGTTGAAACTAGCGGTGGGACCGGGGAGCTGTTTTTT. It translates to CSVETSGGTGELFF.

The DNA of the CDR3 is TGTGCCATCAGTATTAGCGGGGGTCTTGCGGATACGCAGTATTTT. Protein product: CAISISGGLADTQYF. The chain uses TRBV10-3 and TRBJ2-3, with 9 bases fitting TRBD2. CDR1 ENHRY and CDR2 SYGVKD come from the germline V gene. The CDR3 spans 15 residues. V trimming: 5 bases; J trimming: 6 bases; junction bases outside the gene matches: 9.

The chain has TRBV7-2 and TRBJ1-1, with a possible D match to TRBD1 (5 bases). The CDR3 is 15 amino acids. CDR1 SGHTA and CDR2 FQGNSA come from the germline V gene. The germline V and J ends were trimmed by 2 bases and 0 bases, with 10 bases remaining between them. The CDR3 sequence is CASSLTRGVNTEAFF. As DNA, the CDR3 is TGTGCCAGCAGCTTAACTCGGGGGGTGAACACTGAAGCTTTCTTT.

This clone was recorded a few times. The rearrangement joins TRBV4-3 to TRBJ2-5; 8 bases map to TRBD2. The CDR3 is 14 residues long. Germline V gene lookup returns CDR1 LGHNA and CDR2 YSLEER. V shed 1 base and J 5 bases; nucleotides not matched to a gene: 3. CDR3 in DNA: TGCGCCAGCAGCCAAGGACGGGGGGGCGAGACCCAGTACTTC. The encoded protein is CASSQGRGGETQYF.

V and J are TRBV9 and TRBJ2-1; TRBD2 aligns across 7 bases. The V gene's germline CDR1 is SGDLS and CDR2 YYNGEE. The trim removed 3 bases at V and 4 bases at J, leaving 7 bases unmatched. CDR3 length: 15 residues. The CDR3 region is CASSAEGTKYNEQFF. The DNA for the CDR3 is TGTGCCAGCAGCGCCGAGGGGACTAAGTACAATGAGCAGTTCTTC.

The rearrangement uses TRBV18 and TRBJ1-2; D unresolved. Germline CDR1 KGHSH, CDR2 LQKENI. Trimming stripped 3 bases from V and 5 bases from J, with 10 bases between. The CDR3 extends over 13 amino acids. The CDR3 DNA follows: TGTGCCAGCTCACCGGACGGGAATTATGGCTACACCTTC. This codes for CASSPDGNYGYTF.

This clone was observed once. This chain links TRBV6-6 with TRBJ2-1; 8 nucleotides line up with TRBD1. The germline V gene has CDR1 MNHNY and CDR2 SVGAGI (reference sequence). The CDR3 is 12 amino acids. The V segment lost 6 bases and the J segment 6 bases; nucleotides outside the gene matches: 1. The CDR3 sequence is CASRTGANEQFF. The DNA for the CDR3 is TGTGCCAGCAGGACAGGGGCCAATGAGCAGTTCTTC.

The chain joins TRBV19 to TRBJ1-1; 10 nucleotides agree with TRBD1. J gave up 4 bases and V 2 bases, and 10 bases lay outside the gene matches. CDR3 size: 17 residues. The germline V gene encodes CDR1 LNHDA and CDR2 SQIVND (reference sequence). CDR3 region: CASSISGTGERVTEAFF. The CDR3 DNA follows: TGTGCCAGTAGTATATCCGGGACAGGGGAGAGAGTCACTGAAGCTTTCTTT.

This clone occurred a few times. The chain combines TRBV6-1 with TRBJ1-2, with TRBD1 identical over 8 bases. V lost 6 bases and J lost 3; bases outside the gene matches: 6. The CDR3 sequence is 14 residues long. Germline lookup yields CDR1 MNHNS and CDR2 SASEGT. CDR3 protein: CASRPRGQDYGYTF. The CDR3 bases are TGTGCCAGCAGACCCAGGGGGCAAGACTATGGCTACACCTTC.

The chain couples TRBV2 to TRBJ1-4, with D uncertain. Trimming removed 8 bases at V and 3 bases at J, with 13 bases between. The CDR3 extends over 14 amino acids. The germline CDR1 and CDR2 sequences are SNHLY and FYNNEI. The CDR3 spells CASRGGVPNEKLFF. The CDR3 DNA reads TGTGCCAGCCGCGGCGGGGTCCCTAATGAAAAACTGTTTTTT.

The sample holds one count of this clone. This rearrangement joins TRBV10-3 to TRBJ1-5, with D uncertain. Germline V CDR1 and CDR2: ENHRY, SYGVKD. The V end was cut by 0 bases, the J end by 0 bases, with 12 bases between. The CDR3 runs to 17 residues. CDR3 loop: CAISESSGRASNQPQHF. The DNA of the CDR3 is TGTGCCATCAGTGAGTCATCTGGGCGGGCTAGCAATCAGCCCCAGCATTTT.

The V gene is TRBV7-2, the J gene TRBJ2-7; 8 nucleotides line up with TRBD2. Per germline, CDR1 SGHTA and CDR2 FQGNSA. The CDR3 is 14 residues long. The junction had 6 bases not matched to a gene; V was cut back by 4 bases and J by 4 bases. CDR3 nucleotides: TGTGCCAGCAGCTCTGCGGGGGGCTCTTACGAGCAGTACTTC. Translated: CASSSAGGSYEQYF.

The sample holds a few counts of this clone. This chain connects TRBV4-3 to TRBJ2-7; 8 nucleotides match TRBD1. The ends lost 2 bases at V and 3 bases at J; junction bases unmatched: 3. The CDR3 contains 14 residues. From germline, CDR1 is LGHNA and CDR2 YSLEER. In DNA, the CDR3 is TGCGCCAGCAGCCAACAGACAGGGGACTACGAGCAGTACTTC. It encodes CASSQQTGDYEQYF.

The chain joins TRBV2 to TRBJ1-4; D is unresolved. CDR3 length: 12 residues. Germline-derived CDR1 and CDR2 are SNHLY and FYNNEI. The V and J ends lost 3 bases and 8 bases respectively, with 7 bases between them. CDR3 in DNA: TGTGCCAGCAGTGAGACGGGGGAAAAACTGTTTTTT. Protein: CASSETGEKLFF.

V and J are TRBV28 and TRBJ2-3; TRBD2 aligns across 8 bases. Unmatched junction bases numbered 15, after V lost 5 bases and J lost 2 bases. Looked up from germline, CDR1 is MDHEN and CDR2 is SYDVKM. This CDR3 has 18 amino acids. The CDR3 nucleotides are TGTGCCAGCAGTCCTCCTGGGGGGCGGGGGGCCTTCACAGATACGCAGTATTTT. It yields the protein CASSPPGGRGAFTDTQYF. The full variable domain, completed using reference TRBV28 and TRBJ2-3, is DVKVTQSSRYLVKRTGEKVFLECVQDMDHENMFWYRQDPGLGLRLIYFSYDVKMKEKGDIPEGYSVSREKKERFSLILESASTNQTSMYLCASSPPGGRGAFTDTQYFGPGTRLTVL.

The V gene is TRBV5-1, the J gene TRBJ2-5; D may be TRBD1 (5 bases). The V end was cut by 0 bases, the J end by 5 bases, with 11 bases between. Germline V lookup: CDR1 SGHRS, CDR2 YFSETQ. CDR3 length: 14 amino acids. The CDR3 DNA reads TGCGCCAGCAGCTTGGGGGCAGGGCAGGAGACCCAGTACTTC. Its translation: CASSLGAGQETQYF.

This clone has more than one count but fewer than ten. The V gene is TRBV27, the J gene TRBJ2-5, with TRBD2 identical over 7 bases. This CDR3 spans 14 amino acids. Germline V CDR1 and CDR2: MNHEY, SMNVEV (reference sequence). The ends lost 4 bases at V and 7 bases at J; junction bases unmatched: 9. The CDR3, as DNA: TGTGCCAGCAGTTCGGCTAGCGGCTTAGGGACCCAGTACTTC. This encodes CASSSASGLGTQYF.

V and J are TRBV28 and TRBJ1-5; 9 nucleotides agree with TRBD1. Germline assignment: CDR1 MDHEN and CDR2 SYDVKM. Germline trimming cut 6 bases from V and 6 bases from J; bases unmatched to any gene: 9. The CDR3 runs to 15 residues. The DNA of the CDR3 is TGTGCCAGCAGGGACACAGGGGGCGAGAGTCAGCCCCAGCATTTT. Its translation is CASRDTGGESQPQHF.

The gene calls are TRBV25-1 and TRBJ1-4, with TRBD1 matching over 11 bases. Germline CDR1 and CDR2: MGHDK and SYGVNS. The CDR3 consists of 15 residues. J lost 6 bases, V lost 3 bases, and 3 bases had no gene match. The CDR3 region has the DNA TGTGCCAGCAGTGATCCGGGACAGGGGGATGAAAAACTGTTTTTT. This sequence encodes CASSDPGQGDEKLFF.

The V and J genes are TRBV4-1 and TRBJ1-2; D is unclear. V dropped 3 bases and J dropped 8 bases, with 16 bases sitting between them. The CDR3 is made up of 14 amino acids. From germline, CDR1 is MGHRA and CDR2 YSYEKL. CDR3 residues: CASSHPPGEGGYTF. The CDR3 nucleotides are TGCGCCAGCAGCCATCCCCCGGGAGAGGGCGGCTACACCTTC.

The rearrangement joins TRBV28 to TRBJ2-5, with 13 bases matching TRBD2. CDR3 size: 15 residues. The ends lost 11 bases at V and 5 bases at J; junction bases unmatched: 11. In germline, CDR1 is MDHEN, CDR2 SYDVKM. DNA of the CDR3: TGTGCCTCGGAGGGGACTAGCGGGGCCGGGGAGACCCAGTACTTC. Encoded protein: CASEGTSGAGETQYF.

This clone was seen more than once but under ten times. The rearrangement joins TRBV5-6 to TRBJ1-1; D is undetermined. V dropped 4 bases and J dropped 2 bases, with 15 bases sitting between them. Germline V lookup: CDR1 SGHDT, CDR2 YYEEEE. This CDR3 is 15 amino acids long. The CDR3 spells CASSPIGLENTEAFF. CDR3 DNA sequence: TGTGCCAGCAGCCCTATTGGGCTCGAAAACACTGAAGCTTTCTTT.

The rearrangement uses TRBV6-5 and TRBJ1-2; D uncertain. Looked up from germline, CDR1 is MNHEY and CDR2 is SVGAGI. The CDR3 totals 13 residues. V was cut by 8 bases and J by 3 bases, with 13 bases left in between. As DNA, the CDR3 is TGTGCCAGCGGGGAATTGAGGGACTATGGCTACACCTTC. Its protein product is CASGELRDYGYTF.

The CDR3 DNA is TGTGCCAGCAGCTCTGGCCGGGACACAGTATTGAACACTGAAGCTTTCTTT. Protein sequence: CASSSGRDTVLNTEAFF. J is TRBJ1-1 and V is TRBV7-9; D perhaps matches TRBD1 (6 bases). CDR3 length: 17 amino acids. In germline, CDR1 is SEHNR, CDR2 FQNEAQ (reference sequence). V gave up 4 bases and J gave up 0 bases, with 18 bases separating them.

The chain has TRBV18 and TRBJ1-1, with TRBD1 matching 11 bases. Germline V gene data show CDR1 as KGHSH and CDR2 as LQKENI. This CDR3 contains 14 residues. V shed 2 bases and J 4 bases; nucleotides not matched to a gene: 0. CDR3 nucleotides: TGTGCCAGCTCACCAGGGACAGGGGGCACTGAAGCTTTCTTT. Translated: CASSPGTGGTEAFF. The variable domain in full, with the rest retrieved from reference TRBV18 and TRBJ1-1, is NAGVMQNPRHLVRRRGQEARLRCSPMKGHSHVYWYRQLPEEGLKFMVYLQKENIIDESGMPKERFSAEFPKEGPSILRIQQVVRGDSAAYFCASSPGTGGTEAFFGQGTRLTVV.

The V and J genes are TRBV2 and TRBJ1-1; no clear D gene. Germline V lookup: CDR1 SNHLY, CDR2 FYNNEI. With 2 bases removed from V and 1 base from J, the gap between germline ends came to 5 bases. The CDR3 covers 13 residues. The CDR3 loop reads CASSELQNTEAFF. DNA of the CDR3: TGTGCCAGCAGTGAATTACAGAACACTGAAGCTTTCTTT.